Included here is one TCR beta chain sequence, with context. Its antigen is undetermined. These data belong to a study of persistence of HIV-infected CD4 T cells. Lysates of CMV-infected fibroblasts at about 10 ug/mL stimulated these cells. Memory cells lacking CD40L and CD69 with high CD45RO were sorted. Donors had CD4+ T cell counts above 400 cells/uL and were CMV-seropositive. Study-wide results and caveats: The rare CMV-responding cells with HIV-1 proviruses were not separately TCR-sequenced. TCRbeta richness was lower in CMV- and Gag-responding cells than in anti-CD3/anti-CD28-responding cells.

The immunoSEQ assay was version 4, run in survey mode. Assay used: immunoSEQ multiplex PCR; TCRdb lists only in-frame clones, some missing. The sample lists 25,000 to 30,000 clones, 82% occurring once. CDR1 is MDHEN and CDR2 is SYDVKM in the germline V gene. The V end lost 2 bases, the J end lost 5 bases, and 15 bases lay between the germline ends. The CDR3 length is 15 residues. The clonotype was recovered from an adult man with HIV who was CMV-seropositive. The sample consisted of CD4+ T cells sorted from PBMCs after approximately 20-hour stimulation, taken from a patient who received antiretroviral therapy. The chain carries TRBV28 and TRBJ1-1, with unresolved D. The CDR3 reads CASSLAAAVGTEAFF. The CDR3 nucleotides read TGTGCCAGCAGTTTAGCGGCTGCGGTGGGGACTGAAGCTTTCTTT.